This T cell receptor (beta chain) derives from a study of T cells in Graves' hyperthyroidism and ophthalmopathy. Study-level points and caveats: The authors' 13 V-J model separated ophthalmopathy from stable hyperthyroidism. The model foresaw ophthalmopathy a median around seven months prior to onset.

From RNA transcripts, TCR beta CDR3 regions were amplified. First-round RT-PCR with HTBI primers amplified the TCR CDR3 region. TCRdb re-analysed the multiplex PCR reads in MiXCR, keeping a single row per CDR3 protein. The table includes more than 500,000 distinct CDR3 sequences, around 45% detected once. Diagnosis relied on clinical symptoms, serum thyroxine and TRAb, thyroid ultrasound and orbital computed tomography. CDR1 SGHRS and CDR2 YFSETQ come from the germline V gene. The J segment lost 1 base and the V segment lost 4 bases, leaving 10 bases of the junction unmatched. This CDR3 spans 16 amino acids. With respect to this clonotype: No antigen is known for it.

The sequence came from an adult woman with Graves' disease, either hyperthyroidism or ophthalmopathy (not recorded which). The V gene is TRBV5-1, the J gene TRBJ2-5, with 7 positions matching TRBD1. Sequences were obtained from peripheral blood or thyroid tissue (not recorded which). In nucleotides, the CDR3 is TGCGCCAGCAGCACGGAACAGACAGGGCGCCAAGAGACCCAGTACTTC. Protein: CASSTEQTGRQETQYF.